These 30 T cell receptor beta chains came from one sample sequenced in a study of spatial heterogeneity in lung cancer. Time point in this sample: sample taken at primary tumor resection. Using its own MiXCR run on the 5' RACE reads, TCRdb lists one record per CDR3 protein. Counted here are about 15,000 distinct CDR3 sequences, 3.6% occurring once; the ten biggest clones make up around 9.6%. Material: normal lung tissue next to the tumor, obtained at surgery. The receptors stem from a male donor with early-stage non-small cell lung cancer.

This clonotype occurred many times. This beta chain is off target for a library built for alpha chains, so its abundance means little. This sequence joins TRBV2 and TRBJ2-4, with a possible D match to TRBD1 (6 bases). Germline V lookup: CDR1 SNHLY, CDR2 FYNNEI. V lost 7 bases, J lost 11 bases, and 18 bases lay in between. The CDR3 has 13 residues. CDR3 in amino acids: CASTESEGGVQYF. For the CDR3, the DNA is TGTGCCAGCACCGAGTCCGAAGGGGGAGTTCAGTACTTC.

This clonotype was counted many times. This beta chain appears as a stray read in a library generated for alpha chains; its size is not informative. The genes are TRBV19 and TRBJ2-1; 7 positions agree with TRBD2. The CDR3 is made up of 13 amino acids. From germline, CDR1 is LNHDA and CDR2 SQIVND (reference sequence). The CDR3 protein is CAMGGSSYNEQFF. CDR3 coding DNA: TGTGCTATGGGCGGGAGCTCCTACAATGAGCAGTTCTTC.

This clonotype occurred many times. A library prepared for alpha chains yielded this beta chain as an off-target read; its size is of little meaning. V is TRBV12-3 or TRBV12-4 and J is TRBJ2-1, with no clear D. The CDR3 has 13 residues. The V end lost 3 bases, the J end lost 7 bases, and 10 bases lay between the germline ends. The CDR3 protein is CASSLSRWNEQFF. The CDR3 bases are TGTGCCAGCAGTTTGTCTAGGTGGAATGAGCAGTTCTTC.

This clonotype appeared many times. This beta chain lies outside the target of a library built for alpha chains; its clone size means little. The rearrangement uses TRBV20-1 and TRBJ2-1; 9 bases are shared with TRBD2. CDR1 DFQATT and CDR2 SNEGSKA come from the germline V gene (reference sequence). V shed 1 base, J shed 8 bases, and the junction held 12 bases outside the gene matches. The CDR3 covers 16 residues. CDR3 sequence reads: CSARGQLAGVFDEQFF. CDR3 sequence (DNA): TGCAGTGCTAGAGGCCAGTTAGCGGGAGTGTTCGATGAGCAGTTCTTC.

This clonotype was observed at least ten times. With the library built for alpha chains, this beta chain is off target and its frequency is not meaningful. This chain's CDR3 is CSAREDRGYSPLHF. The CDR3 DNA follows: TGCAGTGCTAGAGAGGACAGGGGATATTCACCCCTCCACTTT. The rearrangement uses TRBV20-1 and TRBJ1-6; the match to TRBD1 covers 9 bases. The CDR3 sequence is 14 residues long. Germline loops: CDR1 DFQATT, CDR2 SNEGSKA (reference sequence). Germline trimming cut 0 bases from V and 8 bases from J; bases unmatched to any gene: 2.

Many counts were recorded for this clonotype. As an off-target read in a library built for alpha chains, this beta chain has a frequency of little significance. V is TRBV20-1 and J is TRBJ2-5; 13 bases agree with TRBD2. Germline V CDR1 and CDR2: DFQATT, SNEGSKA (reference sequence). This CDR3 is 17 amino acids long. With V trimmed by 3 bases and J by 3 bases, 10 bases remained unmatched. This CDR3 reads CSASTGLAGPWKETQYF. CDR3 nucleotide sequence: TGCAGTGCTAGTACGGGACTAGCGGGACCCTGGAAAGAGACCCAGTACTTC.

This clonotype was seen at least ten times. Within a library made for alpha chains, this beta chain is off target, and its count is uninformative. The V call is TRBV12-3 or TRBV12-4, the J call TRBJ2-1, with 8 bases fitting TRBD2. Losses at the gene ends were 3 bases for V and 7 bases for J; bases not matched to a gene: 5. The CDR3 has 14 residues. The CDR3 nucleotides are TGTGCCAGCAGTTTGAGTAGCGGGATGAATGAGCAGTTCTTC. Encoded protein: CASSLSSGMNEQFF.

This clonotype was counted ten times or more. This beta chain is a stray read from a library made for alpha chains; its abundance is not meaningful. V gene TRBV24-1 combines with J gene TRBJ2-1, with D possibly matching TRBD2 (5 bases). Per the germline V gene, CDR1 is KGHDR and CDR2 is SFDVKD. The CDR3 is 11 residues long. V shed 5 bases and J shed 8 bases, with 6 bases lying between them. CDR3: CATSAGDEQFF. CDR3 in DNA: TGTGCCACCAGTGCCGGGGATGAGCAGTTCTTC.

Ten or more counts support this clonotype. With the library built for alpha chains, this beta chain is off target and its frequency is not meaningful. V and J are TRBV5-1 and TRBJ2-7, with TRBD1 identical over 9 bases. Trimming cost V 7 bases and J 3 bases; bases outside gene matches: 8. CDR1 is SGHRS, CDR2 YFSETQ, per germline. The CDR3 runs to 14 residues. The CDR3 region has the DNA TGCGCCAGCGCCTCGGGGGACAGGGTCTACGAGCAGTACTTC. Residues: CASASGDRVYEQYF.

This clonotype showed up many times. A library prepared for alpha chains yielded this beta chain as an off-target read; its size is of little meaning. The CDR3 spells CASSLDQGQGGYTF. The CDR3 DNA sequence: TGTGCCAGCAGCTTAGATCAGGGACAGGGAGGCTACACCTTC. The chain combines TRBV11-2 with TRBJ1-2; 9 bases match TRBD1. The CDR3 length is 14 residues. Looked up from germline, CDR1 is SGHAT and CDR2 is FQNNGV. Unmatched junction bases numbered 4, after V lost 0 bases and J lost 8 bases.

In its sample, this clonotype is medium-sized. This beta chain is off target for a library built for alpha chains, so its abundance means little. The chain recombines TRBV28 with TRBJ1-2; D is perhaps TRBD1 (6 bases). Trimming removed 2 bases from V and 5 bases from J, with 6 bases in between. The germline V gene has CDR1 MDHEN and CDR2 SYDVKM. The CDR3 has 12 residues. The CDR3 loop is CASSLQGYGYTF. CDR3 sequence (DNA): TGTGCCAGCAGTTTACAGGGGTATGGCTACACCTTC.

This clonotype was picked up many times. This beta chain turned up in a library designed for alpha chains; as an off-target read, its abundance says little. The CDR3 is CAISEAGGGEKLFF. The DNA of the CDR3 is TGTGCCATCAGCGAAGCAGGAGGAGGCGAAAAACTGTTTTTT. The J gene is TRBJ1-4, the V gene TRBV10-3; D is unresolved. The V gene's germline CDR1 is ENHRY and CDR2 SYGVKD. V gave up 6 bases and J gave up 8 bases, with 16 bases separating them. This CDR3 region has 14 residues.

This clonotype was recorded at least ten times. Little can be read into the size of this beta chain, an off-target read in a library designed for alpha chains. The J gene is TRBJ1-1, the V gene TRBV5-8, with no clear D. Trimming stripped 4 bases from V and 6 bases from J, with 4 bases between. Germline V gene sequence: CDR1 SGHTS, CDR2 YDEGEE. This CDR3 is 10 amino acids long. For the CDR3, the DNA is TGTGCCAGCAGCCGGGCTGAAGCTTTCTTT. This translates into CASSRAEAFF.

This clonotype was detected once. In a library made to pick up alpha chains, this beta chain is a stray read with a size that means little. CDR3 in amino acids: CSARDHSSDYNEQFF. CDR3 DNA: TGCAGTGCTAGAGATCACTCTAGCGATTACAATGAGCAGTTCTTC. The V call is TRBV20-1, the J call TRBJ2-1; a weak D match, TRBD2 (6 bases). The CDR3 length is 15 residues. Trimming took off 0 bases at V and 4 bases at J, with 13 bases between the two ends. Germline V lookup: CDR1 DFQATT, CDR2 SNEGSKA (reference sequence).

This clonotype was seen ten or more times. The library was designed around alpha chains, so this beta chain is a stray read whose abundance carries little weight. The J gene is TRBJ1-5, the V gene TRBV4-2, with D perhaps TRBD1 (5 bases). This CDR3 is built from 15 residues. Germline CDR1 reads LGHNA; CDR2 reads YNFKEQ. The V end lost 4 bases, the J end lost 8 bases, and 18 bases lay between the germline ends. This chain's CDR3 is CASSRFGGASEPQHF. CDR3 bases: TGTGCCAGCAGCCGCTTTGGAGGGGCCTCGGAGCCCCAGCATTTT.

Ten or more counts support this clonotype. Since the library was made to target alpha chains, this beta chain is a stray read and its abundance is not meaningful. The chain recombines TRBV7-2 with TRBJ2-5; 8 bases are a match to TRBD2. V lost 7 bases and J lost 0; bases outside the gene matches: 10. CDR1 and CDR2 from the germline V gene are SGHTA and FQGNSA. CDR3 length: 16 amino acids. CDR3 DNA sequence: TGTGCCAGCACCACTGGGAGTAGCGGGAACCAAGAGACCCAGTACTTC. Protein sequence: CASTTGSSGNQETQYF. Based on the CDR3 plus reference TRBV7-2 and TRBJ2-5, the full variable domain is GAGVSQSPSNKVTEKGKDVELRCDPISGHTALYWYRQSLGQGLEFLIYFQGNSAPDKSGLPSDRFSAERTGGSVSTLTIQRTQQEDSAVYLCASTTGSSGNQETQYFGPGTRLLVL.

This clonotype occurred many times. A library made for alpha chains picked up this beta chain off target, so its size means little. The chain links TRBV3-1 to TRBJ1-1; D is unclear. Germline V lookup: CDR1 LGHDT, CDR2 YNNKEL (reference sequence). This CDR3 has 13 amino acids. Deletions cut 2 bases from V and 3 bases from J, with 7 bases between. CDR3 amino acids: CASSQPPDTEAFF. In DNA, the CDR3 is TGTGCCAGCAGCCAACCCCCGGACACTGAAGCTTTCTTT.

This clonotype has at least ten counts. This beta chain is an unintended read in a library built for alpha chains; its size means little. The rearrangement links TRBV6-6 to TRBJ1-5; no reliable D call. This CDR3 is built from 11 residues. The V and J ends lost 6 bases and 7 bases respectively, with 7 bases between them. Germline-derived CDR1 and CDR2 are MNHNY and SVGAGI (reference sequence). The CDR3 DNA reads TGTGCCAGCAGCGACGAACAGCCCCAGCATTTT. This translates into CASSDEQPQHF.

This clonotype was seen ten or more times. Because the library targeted alpha chains, this beta chain is an off-target read whose size means little. The gene calls are TRBV29-1 and TRBJ2-7; D is undetermined. This CDR3 comprises 13 residues. The germline gives CDR1 SQVTM, CDR2 ANQGSEA. V was cut by 4 bases and J by 2 bases, with 12 bases left in between. The CDR3 is CSVAGRLTYEQYF. The CDR3 bases are TGCAGCGTTGCGGGTCGGCTCACCTACGAGCAGTACTTC.

This clonotype was seen ten or more times. The library was prepared for alpha chains; this beta chain is a stray read, so its frequency means little. The V and J genes are TRBV18 and TRBJ1-3; maybe TRBD1 (5 bases). This CDR3 contains 15 residues. Germline V gene lookup returns CDR1 KGHSH and CDR2 LQKENI. The V and J ends lost 2 bases and 0 bases respectively, with 8 bases between them. In nucleotides, the CDR3 is TGTGCCAGCTCACCAGGACAAAGCTCTGGAAACACCATATATTTT. Translation: CASSPGQSSGNTIYF.

This clonotype was observed many times. Little can be read into the size of this beta chain, an off-target read in a library designed for alpha chains. This chain joins TRBV15 and TRBJ2-5, with D perhaps matching TRBD2 (6 bases). The ends were cut back, 1 base at V and 0 bases at J, with 15 bases in the middle. CDR3 size: 17 residues. The germline V gene has CDR1 LNHNV and CDR2 YYDKDF (reference sequence). The CDR3 DNA follows: TGTGCCACCAGCAGAGTTAAGGCTAGCGACCACCAAGAGACCCAGTACTTC. This encodes CATSRVKASDHQETQYF.

This clonotype was observed many times. Because this beta chain is a stray read in a library intended to capture alpha chains, its abundance should not be given much weight. V is TRBV29-1 and J is TRBJ2-2, with D possibly TRBD2 on 5 matching bases. This CDR3 is built from 15 residues. Looked up from germline, CDR1 is SQVTM and CDR2 is ANQGSEA. Trimming pared 5 bases from V and 0 bases from J, leaving 13 bases between. CDR3 region: CSVSSGSANTGELFF. The CDR3 DNA reads TGCAGCGTTTCGTCGGGTAGCGCGAACACCGGGGAGCTGTTTTTT.

This clonotype has ten or more counts. The size of this beta chain means little, since it is a stray read in a library made for alpha chains. The CDR3 bases are TGTGCCAGCTCACCACTGCGGACAGGGGAAAACATTCAGTACTTC. Its translation is CASSPLRTGENIQYF. This rearrangement joins TRBV18 to TRBJ2-4; TRBD1 aligns across 9 bases. The CDR3 contains 15 residues. Germline V CDR1 and CDR2: KGHSH, LQKENI. Unmatched junction bases numbered 3, after V lost 1 base and J lost 5 bases.

This clonotype was seen repeatedly, ten times or more. In a library made to pick up alpha chains, this beta chain is a stray read with a size that means little. The CDR3 sequence is CASSMNTEAFF. The CDR3 DNA is TGCGCCAGCAGCATGAACACTGAAGCTTTCTTT. V usage is TRBV5-1 and J usage is TRBJ1-1; D not certain. The germline V gene encodes CDR1 SGHRS and CDR2 YFSETQ. This CDR3 is 11 amino acids long. The V end lost 4 bases, the J end lost 0 bases, and 1 base lay between the germline ends.

This clonotype was detected ten times or more. This beta chain slipped into a library made for alpha chains as a stray read, so its size is not meaningful. The chain joins TRBV6-2 or TRBV6-3 to TRBJ2-3, with D tentatively TRBD1 or TRBD2 (7 bases each). There are 14 residues in the CDR3. V was trimmed by 4 bases and J by 4 bases, leaving 12 bases between them. Germline CDR1 and CDR2: MNHEY and SVGEGT. CDR3 amino acids: CASSWEGAADTQYF. The CDR3 DNA reads as TGTGCCAGCAGTTGGGAGGGGGCCGCAGATACGCAGTATTTT.

This clonotype came up many times. A library prepared for alpha chains yielded this beta chain as an off-target read; its size is of little meaning. The rearrangement joins TRBV7-6 to TRBJ2-3; D is unclear. Trimming took 6 bases from V and 1 from J, leaving 5 bases between them. Germline V CDR1 and CDR2: SGHVS, FNYEAQ. CDR3 length: 12 residues. DNA for the CDR3: TGTGCCAGCAGTCGGGGCACAGATACGCAGTATTTT. Amino acids: CASSRGTDTQYF.

This clonotype has ten or more counts. The library was designed around alpha chains, so this beta chain is a stray read whose abundance carries little weight. The chain links TRBV18 to TRBJ2-7; TRBD1 matches 9 bases. CDR1 KGHSH and CDR2 LQKENI come from the germline V gene. The CDR3 has 14 residues. After removal of 3 bases from V and 4 bases from J, the junction contained 4 bases not matched to a gene. The CDR3 DNA sequence: TGTGCCAGCTCACCCGGGACAGGGCGTTACGAGCAGTACTTC. Protein: CASSPGTGRYEQYF.

The table lists this clonotype with many counts. This beta chain turned up in a library designed for alpha chains; as an off-target read, its abundance says little. The chain employs TRBV6-5 and TRBJ1-3; TRBD1 is a possible D gene (5 bases). This CDR3 is 12 amino acids long. Trimming shortened V by 6 bases and J by 2 bases, and 5 bases separated the two germline ends. Germline loops: CDR1 MNHEY, CDR2 SVGAGI. In DNA form, the CDR3 reads TGTGCCAGCAGAGGGGCTGGAAACACCATATATTTT. It is translated as CASRGAGNTIYF.

This clonotype was counted at least ten times. This beta chain appears as a stray read in a library generated for alpha chains; its size is not informative. The chain carries TRBV7-3 and TRBJ2-3; tentative D call: TRBD2 (6 bases). CDR1 and CDR2 (germline): SGHTA, FQGTGA. Trimming took off 1 base at V and 5 bases at J, with 16 bases between the two ends. The CDR3 sequence is 16 residues long. The chain's CDR3 is CASSLMAGSSGDTQYF. CDR3 DNA: TGTGCCAGCAGCTTAATGGCGGGATCCTCCGGAGATACGCAGTATTTT.

The sample holds many counts of this clonotype. This beta chain is an off-target read within a library intended for alpha chains, so its frequency means little. The CDR3: CASSRDSAAEAFF. The DNA of the CDR3 is TGTGCCAGCAGCAGGGACTCGGCAGCTGAAGCTTTCTTT. The chain combines TRBV7-2 with TRBJ1-1; maybe TRBD1 (5 bases). The CDR3 loop spans 13 amino acids. CDR1 is SGHTA, CDR2 FQGNSA, per germline. V lost 5 bases and J 6 bases, leaving 13 bases between the germline ends.